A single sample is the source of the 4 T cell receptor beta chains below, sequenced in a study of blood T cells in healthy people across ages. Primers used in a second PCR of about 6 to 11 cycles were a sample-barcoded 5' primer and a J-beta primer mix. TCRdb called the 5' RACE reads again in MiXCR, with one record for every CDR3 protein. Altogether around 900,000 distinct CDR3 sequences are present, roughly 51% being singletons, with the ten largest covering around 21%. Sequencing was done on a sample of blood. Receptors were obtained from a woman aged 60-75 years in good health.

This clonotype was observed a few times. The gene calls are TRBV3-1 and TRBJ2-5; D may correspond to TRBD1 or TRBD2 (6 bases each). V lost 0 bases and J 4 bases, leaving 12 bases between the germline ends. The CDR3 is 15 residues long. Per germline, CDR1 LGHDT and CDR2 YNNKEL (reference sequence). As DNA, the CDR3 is TGTGCCAGCAGCCAAGAATTGGGGGGCTCAGAGACCCAGTACTTC. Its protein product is CASSQELGGSETQYF.

CDR3 loop: CASSMRQETQYF. CDR3 DNA sequence: TGTGCCAGCAGTATGCGGCAAGAGACCCAGTACTTC. The chain employs TRBV2 and TRBJ2-5; D is unresolved. The CDR3 consists of 12 residues. Trimming stripped 5 bases from V and 2 bases from J, with 6 bases between. Germline V gene sequence: CDR1 SNHLY, CDR2 FYNNEI.

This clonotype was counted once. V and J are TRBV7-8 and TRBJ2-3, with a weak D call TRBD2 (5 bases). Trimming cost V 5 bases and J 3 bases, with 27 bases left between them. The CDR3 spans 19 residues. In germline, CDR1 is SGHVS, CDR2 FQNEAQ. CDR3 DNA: TGTGCCAGCAGCCCGAGCGGTTTTACCGAGGTGGCTGGTACAGATACGCAGTATTTT. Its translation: CASSPSGFTEVAGTDTQYF.

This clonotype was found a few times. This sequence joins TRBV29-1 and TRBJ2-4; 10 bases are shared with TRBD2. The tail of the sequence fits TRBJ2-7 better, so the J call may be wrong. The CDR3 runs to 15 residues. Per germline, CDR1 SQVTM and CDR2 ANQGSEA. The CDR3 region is CSVELTTSGPYEQYF. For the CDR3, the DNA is TGCAGCGTTGAACTTACGACTAGCGGGCCCTACGAGCAGTACTTC.